This TCR beta chain originates from a study of identical twins (dated by TCRdb to 2016 to 2017). Study-level background: To test whether fetal clonotypes persist, the study used deep sequencing on TCR alpha and beta repertoires from monozygotic twins, unrelated adults of various ages, and cord blood. Replicate twin experiments were performed at different times using different library preparation protocols to rule out contamination. Beyond this particular receptor, the publication reports: Zero-insertion analyses could be partly confounded by invariant T cells such as MAIT and iNKT, though diverse VJ usage argued against such confounding for most clonotypes. The excess sharing between twins in beta out-of-frame sequences was weaker because fewer shared sequences reduced the signal-to-noise ratio. Abundant cord blood beta clonotypes had fewer insertions, young adult naive repertoires showed a similar but weaker trend, and memory repertoires showed no such trend. Because the same donors could not be followed over many years, the conclusions depended on cross-sectional statistical analysis. In monozygotic twins, recombination models systematically underestimated out-of-frame TCR alpha sharing, but the models matched the sharing seen between unrelated individuals. Out-of-frame TCR alpha sequences shared between twins showed an excess of low generation-probability sequences compared with coincidental sharing between unrelated individuals.

The method behind the library was 5' RACE. The sequencer listed for this sample is Illumina HiSeq 2000. A universal primer binding site was introduced by template switching, and a unique molecular identifier was present in the final cDNA, enabling accurate counting of TCR cDNA molecules. First-strand cDNA for TCR alpha and beta chains was synthesized from specific primers in the conserved constant-segment region. To control for contamination, each cDNA library was double barcoded with a SMART-Mk sample barcode plus Illumina barcodes. TruSeq adapter sequences along with Illumina sample barcodes were introduced in two successive PCR steps. TCR alpha and beta cDNA libraries were sequenced on the Illumina HiSeq platform with custom primers. Per the authors' processing: Raw reads were processed with MiGEC to extract unique molecular identifiers, and MiXCR was used to determine CDR3 positions. For each individual, recombination models were inferred using an EM algorithm with the repgenHMM and IGoR tools. The analysis of shared clonotypes was done with the tcR package in R, with sharing normalized by the product of cloneset sizes. To study raw recombination free of thymic and clonal selection effects, out-of-frame nonproductive sequences were analyzed. Starting from the raw public reads, TCRdb applied fastp trimming at Q25, assembled clones with MiXCR and retained in-frame beta chains. Here each entry gathers all rows of one CDR3 protein and keeps the most common genes and DNA. In this record, the V and J calls reflect TCRdb's handling and not the investigators' own analysis. The sample yields hundreds of thousands of distinct CDR3 sequences; roughly 18% were counted once. Jointly, the top ten make up around 14% of the sample.

To note about this clonotype: No cognate antigen has been identified for it. No qualities accompany the bases; no much larger clone lies one base away.

Only healthy Caucasian donors were included. Three pairs of female monozygotic twins, all aged about 18 to 30 years, were included in the twin cohort. The RNA used for TCR libraries was isolated from peripheral blood mononuclear cells. CDR1 and CDR2 are read off the germline V gene (reference sequence) as DFQATT and SNEGSKA. The CDR3 contains 14 residues, cysteine and phenylalanine counted. The kept DNA is CDR3 alone, 42 bases in frame from the first base. For this chain, trimming is 6 bases at the V end and 1 base at the J end, and the number of junction bases without a gene match is 6. The same data also contributed to another study, on T cells expressing NK-cell markers. As noted in the second study: In sorted CD3+CD56+NKG2C+, CD3+CD56+NKG2C- and CD3+CD56-NKG2C+ T-cell subsets from several donors, TCR beta-chain repertoires were profiled. Seven of the eight sequenced donors were HCMV-seropositive and one was HCMV-seronegative. In several experiments an anti-gammadeltaTCR antibody was added to restrict sorting to alphabetaTCR-expressing T cells. In six donors, the dominant CD3+CD56+NKG2C+ clonotypes were found to rank among the top 10 CD8+ clonotypes and to make up about 1.0-8% of CD8+ T cells. Those dominant clonotypes were again the most abundant among CD3+CD56-NKG2C+ cells in several donors, at roughly 25-65%. Whether the expanded NKG2C-expressing T cell clones were specific for HCMV antigens was left unclear. All eight donors whose samples were sequenced were randomly selected healthy volunteers, three of them men and five women. HCMV-specific IgG was detected in serum with a commercial ELISA kit to determine HCMV serostatus. Bulk peripheral blood T-cell repertoires were additionally sequenced from unsorted PBMC for 5 or 6 donors. MIGEC was used to demultiplex reads and group reads by UMI, and MiTCR was used to assemble and quantify clonotypes. Only TCR cDNA sequences supported by at least two reads were kept to exclude erroneous sequences. Downstream repertoire analysis used the tcR package, and clonotypes were matched across fractions by CDR3 nucleotide sequence plus V segment. Antigen specificity was annotated against VDJdb with VDJmatch, allowing one amino acid substitution in CDR3.

Recombination linked TRBV20-1 to TRBJ1-2, and 9 junction bases match TRBD1. Sequencing was done on a sample of PBMCs. The TCR was taken from a woman between 18 and 30 years old in good health. CDR3 sequence: CSAEDRGSNYGYTF. The sequence in DNA is TGCAGTGCAGAAGACAGGGGGAGTAACTATGGCTACACCTTC.